These T cell receptor beta chains were read from a single sample in a study of PD-1 blockade in classical Hodgkin lymphoma. The assay was immunoSEQ multiplex PCR, and TCRdb's table has in-frame clones only and misses some. The sample has about 90,000 clones, under 85% seen once. The specimen was peripheral blood mononuclear cells (PBMCs), collected before the fourth cycle of nivolumab. The receptors were sampled from a human donor with classical Hodgkin lymphoma. Each CDR3 is given with its conserved first and last residue. The order of the fields is D gene, V gene, CDR3 protein. A D gene is named only where the DNA matches it firmly.

>-|TRBV4-1
CASSQWASSYNEQFF
>-|TRBV6-6
CASSNDPNYNEQFF
>-|TRBV2
CASRPYLSYNEQFF
>-|TRBV11-2
CASSLVPIRPLSGANVLTF
>-|TRBV18
CASSPRLANTGELFF
>TRBD2|TRBV7-9
CASSSSGRAINEQFF
>-|TRBV6-1
CASRGDKLDNEQFF
>TRBD2|TRBV10-3
CAISGGLAGTDTQYF
>TRBD1|TRBV6-1
CASSEGTGGNEQFF
>-|TRBV6-1
CASSGYRGNFGEQYF
>-|TRBV5-1
CASSLGQVDEQFF
>-|TRBV4-1
CASSQPGGGHYGYTF
>-|TRBV25-1
CASSESVWGTNEQYF
>-|TRBV20-1
CSARVNTEAFF
>TRBD2|TRBV5-1
CASSLVSGFTDTQYF
>TRBD2|TRBV5-1
CASSDPSGRYEQYF
>-|TRBV7-9
CASSHNRKTNEKLFF
>-|TRBV5-8
CASSLFGAGNTDTQYF
>-|TRBV9
CASSVGGAGLSETQYF
>-|TRBV28
CASSLGGDSGANVLTF
>-|TRBV19
CASSQRGETQYF
>TRBD1|TRBV11-3
CASSLGGTVNTGELFF
>TRBD1|TRBV15
CATSRGKPGQGYGELFF
>-|TRBV7-9
CASSFQRGESRDTQYF
>TRBD2|TRBV5-4
CASSFPGGRDTDTQYF
>TRBD1|TRBV28
CASSFSGDRAGNTIYF
>-|TRBV18
CASSPNGEDTQYF
>TRBD1|TRBV7-2
CASSLDLTGALYGYTF
>-|TRBV2
CASSKEKSSYNEQFF
>TRBD1|TRBV6-1
CASSPTQDRAYEQYF
>-|TRBV2
CASRRDGGNQPQHF
>-|TRBV2
CASRDPGDANIQYF
>TRBD1|TRBV9
CASSHQGRGQGWYTDTQYF
>-|TRBV19
CASSWGQVYEPQHF
>-|TRBV5-4
CASSLRGSSGNTIYF
>-|TRBV28
CASSLWGPNQPQHF
>TRBD1|TRBV5-1
CASSLAGGSMNEQYF
>-|TRBV5-4
CASSSVTHEQYF
>TRBD1|TRBV10-3
CAITGTGGGNTIYF
>TRBD1|TRBV6-1
CASSAGQGNTIYF
>TRBD2|TRBV28
CASSLGLAGESYNEQFF
>-|TRBV10-3
CAISEFGAQQLGQFF
>TRBD2|TRBV9
CASSALGLAEHNEQFF
>-|TRBV5-4
CASSQGRYPEKLFF
>-|TRBV7-2
CASSPSINEQFF
>-|TRBV7-6
CASSSNYGDTQYF
>TRBD2|TRBV14
CASSQGLAGSYEQYF
>-|TRBV9
CASSPQKGDAQYF
>-|TRBV18
CASSPNVETELFF
>TRBD1|TRBV5-4
CASSLERQGVTGELFF
>TRBD1|TRBV15
CATSGRQGYNEQFF
>TRBD2|TRBV30
CAWNPGLAWDEQFF
>TRBD1|TRBV5-4
CASRPGGEISAYEQYF
>-|TRBV7-6
CASSLARDGPGELFF
>-|TRBV11-1
CASSFSAETQYF
>-|TRBV9
CASSVSGAKNIQYF
>TRBD2|TRBV7-2
CASSLARLAGGDEQFF
>-|TRBV6-6
CASSPGDNEQFF